These 16 T cell receptor beta chains came from one sample sequenced in a study of cytomegalovirus exposure and HLA in healthy donors. PCR employed 60 Vbeta and 13 Jbeta primers. Clones were read by immunoSEQ multiplex PCR, and TCRdb kept only the in-frame ones, dropping some. Of under 200,000 clones listed, about four fifths are singletons. Sequencing was done on a sample of PBMCs. The receptors originated from a male donor in good health and CMV-seropositive.

Only a few counts were recorded for this clone. The J gene is TRBJ1-2, the V gene TRBV5-1, with TRBD1 identical over 9 bases. The germline V gene encodes CDR1 SGHRS and CDR2 YFSETQ. This CDR3 is built from 15 residues. Trimming at V came to 5 bases and at J to 6 bases, leaving 11 bases not matched to a gene. The CDR3: CASRRRDRETHGYTF. Written as DNA, the CDR3 is TGCGCCAGCAGGAGGCGGGACAGGGAGACTCATGGCTACACCTTC. Using reference TRBV5-1 and TRBJ1-2 for the parts outside the CDR3, the full variable domain is KAGVTQTPRYLIKTRGQQVTLSCSPISGHRSVSWYQQTPGQGLQFLFEYFSETQRNKGNFPGRFSGRQFSNSRSEMNVSTLELGDSALYLCASRRRDRETHGYTFGSGTRLTVV.

This rearrangement joins TRBV7-9 to TRBJ2-1; D remains unclear. This CDR3 has 16 residues. The germline V and J ends were trimmed by 5 bases and 4 bases, with 18 bases remaining between them. CDR1 is SEHNR and CDR2 is FQNEAQ in the germline V gene (reference sequence). CDR3: CASSAPAPWAYNEQFF. DNA of the CDR3: TGTGCCAGCAGCGCCCCGGCCCCCTGGGCTTACAATGAGCAGTTCTTC.

V and J are TRBV10-2 and TRBJ2-2, with D perhaps TRBD1 (5 bases). The CDR3 contains 16 residues. Germline V gene lookup returns CDR1 WSHSY and CDR2 SAAADI. The V end lost 3 bases, the J end lost 6 bases, and 17 bases lay between the germline ends. The DNA of the CDR3 is TGCGCCAGCAGTGAACAAGGGGTGTCGCTATCCGGGGAGCTGTTTTTT. Amino acids: CASSEQGVSLSGELFF.

J is TRBJ2-5 and V is TRBV5-1, with D perhaps TRBD1 (6 bases). Between the trimmed V and J ends, which lost 3 bases and 3 bases, there was a span of 12 bases. CDR1 and CDR2 from the germline V gene are SGHRS and YFSETQ. The CDR3 consists of 14 residues. The CDR3: CASSWRPGEETQYF. CDR3 nucleotides: TGCGCCAGCAGCTGGCGGCCAGGGGAAGAGACCCAGTACTTC.

The CDR3 region is CASSQFRQGFSGNTIYF. The CDR3 DNA is TGTGCCAGCAGCCAATTTCGACAGGGCTTCTCTGGAAACACCATATATTTT. The V call is TRBV5-6, the J call TRBJ1-3, with TRBD1 matching 7 bases. V was pared by 4 bases and J by 0 bases, with 10 bases of the junction left unmatched. The CDR3 runs to 17 residues. CDR1 is SGHDT and CDR2 is YYEEEE in the germline V gene.

The V and J genes are TRBV15 and TRBJ2-5; no clear D gene. V was shortened by 0 bases and J by 2 bases, with 13 bases between the two germline ends. The CDR3 has 16 amino acids. The germline V gene encodes CDR1 LNHNV and CDR2 YYDKDF (reference sequence). The CDR3 nucleotides are TGTGCCACCAGCAGAGAATCCACGGCGGAACAAGAGACCCAGTACTTC. Translated, it gives CATSRESTAEQETQYF.

This chain uses TRBV5-6 with TRBJ2-5; 8 bases map to TRBD2. V gave up 7 bases and J gave up 7 bases; unmatched junction bases: 18. Per germline, CDR1 SGHDT and CDR2 YYEEEE. The CDR3 extends over 16 amino acids. CDR3 nucleotides: TGTGCCAGCTTCCCCAAGTGGGGCTCGAGCGGGGGGACCCAGTACTTC. Translating gives CASFPKWGSSGGTQYF.

The V gene is TRBV6-1, the J gene TRBJ2-7; D might be TRBD2 (6 bases). Trimming took off 1 base at V and 2 bases at J, with 9 bases between the two ends. CDR3 size: 14 residues. Per the germline V gene, CDR1 is MNHNS and CDR2 is SASEGT. CDR3 sequence: CASSEGGGAYEQYF. DNA of the CDR3: TGTGCCAGCAGTGAAGGGGGCGGGGCCTACGAGCAGTACTTC.

The chain uses TRBV6-1 and TRBJ1-5; D is undetermined. This CDR3 spans 14 amino acids. V was cut by 5 bases and J by 0 bases, with 8 bases left in between. CDR1 is MNHNS and CDR2 is SASEGT in the germline V gene. The CDR3, as DNA: TGTGCCAGCAGTAAACATTATAGCAATCAGCCCCAGCATTTT. This gives the protein CASSKHYSNQPQHF.

This clone was picked up one time. In DNA form, the CDR3 reads TGTGCCAGCAGCTTGGGTAGCGGGGGATCCTACGAGCAGTACTTC. This encodes CASSLGSGGSYEQYF. The chain couples TRBV5-4 to TRBJ2-5; TRBD2 matches at 9 bases. The end of the DNA aligns better with TRBJ2-7, so the J call may be wrong. Germline lookup yields CDR1 SGHNT and CDR2 YYREEE (reference sequence). This CDR3 spans 15 amino acids.

In its sample, this clone was seen once. This chain links TRBV19 with TRBJ1-1; 7 bases fit TRBD1. Germline lookup yields CDR1 LNHDA and CDR2 SQIVND (reference sequence). The CDR3 spans 13 residues. With 5 bases clipped from V and 5 bases from J, the junction kept 5 bases outside the gene matches. CDR3 nucleotides: TGTGCCAGTAGTGAGGGGGCGGGAACTGAAGCTTTCTTT. Translated: CASSEGAGTEAFF.

The chain uses TRBV30 and TRBJ1-2, with TRBD1 as a possible D gene (5 bases). The CDR3 has 13 residues. CDR1 GTSNPN and CDR2 SVGIG come from the germline V gene (reference sequence). V was trimmed by 4 bases and J by 3 bases, leaving 12 bases between them. The CDR3 DNA sequence: TGTGCCTGGAATTGGGGGGGGGACTATGGCTACACCTTC. Translation: CAWNWGGDYGYTF.

The rearrangement links TRBV30 to TRBJ2-7, with D perhaps matching TRBD2 (7 bases). Germline V gene lookup returns CDR1 GTSNPN and CDR2 SVGIG (reference sequence). This CDR3 comprises 15 residues. The V and J ends lost 5 bases and 0 bases respectively, with 17 bases between them. The CDR3 sequence is CAWAGKGGSSYEQYF. The CDR3 nucleotides read TGTGCCTGGGCCGGGAAGGGGGGGAGCTCCTACGAGCAGTACTTC.

This clone occurred a few times. The gene calls are TRBV7-2 and TRBJ2-7, with 8 bases that match TRBD2. With V trimmed by 2 bases and J by 6 bases, 9 bases remained unmatched. This CDR3 is 15 amino acids long. CDR1 is SGHTA, CDR2 FQGNSA, per germline. The CDR3 protein is CASSLSGGGLVEQYF. In nucleotides, the CDR3 is TGTGCCAGCAGCTTATCGGGAGGGGGTCTGGTCGAGCAGTACTTC.

CDR3 protein: CASSSGQITEAFF. The CDR3 region has the DNA TGTGCCAGCAGCTCTGGACAGATCACTGAAGCTTTCTTT. The chain couples TRBV6-6 to TRBJ1-1; maybe TRBD1 (6 bases). Trimming removed 6 bases from V and 4 bases from J, with 12 bases in between. CDR1 MNHNY and CDR2 SVGAGI come from the germline V gene (reference sequence). The CDR3 runs 13 residues.

A remark on this clone: In the same sample, other DNA sequences code for this CDR3. J is TRBJ1-1 and V is TRBV18; D is unresolved. Germline V gene data show CDR1 as KGHSH and CDR2 as LQKENI. The CDR3 length is 14 residues. Between the trimmed V and J ends, which lost 2 bases and 2 bases, there was a span of 9 bases. CDR3 nucleotides: TGTGCCAGCTCACCATCGACTGGCAACACTGAAGCTTTCTTT. As protein: CASSPSTGNTEAFF.